Described below is a single TCR beta chain sequence and its context. Antigen unknown. Profiling relied on immunoSEQ multiplex PCR, and the TCRdb table lists in-frame clones only, not all of them. This sample has about 120,000 clones, with roughly 95% found just once. Trimming removed 7 bases at V and 0 bases at J, with 14 bases between. The CDR3 length is 15 residues. Germline V gene sequence: CDR1 MDHEN, CDR2 SYDVKM. These data originate in a study of cytomegalovirus exposure and HLA in healthy donors. In the study overall: The use of the same platform for the roughly 110 validation repertoires and the roughly 700 first-cohort repertoires was reported by a later analysis.

Overall study findings and caveats: Rare TCR sequences dominated, though some public TCRs recurred in many donors.

This chain links TRBV28 with TRBJ2-3, with D possibly matching TRBD1 (7 bases). The TCR sequence derives from a man between 18 and 29 years old in good health and CMV-seronegative. Sample: PBMCs. The CDR3 sequence is CASTQGGVSTDTQYF. Written as DNA, the CDR3 is TGTGCCAGCACCCAGGGGGGCGTGAGCACAGATACGCAGTATTTT.